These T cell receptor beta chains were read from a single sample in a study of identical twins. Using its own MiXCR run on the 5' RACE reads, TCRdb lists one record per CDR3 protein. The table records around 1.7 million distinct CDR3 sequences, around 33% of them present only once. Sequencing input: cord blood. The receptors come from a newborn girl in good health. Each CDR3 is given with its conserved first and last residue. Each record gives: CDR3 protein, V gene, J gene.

CASSQEGGRGLAKNIQYF	TRBV3-1	TRBJ2-4
CASRGGTRQYF	TRBV6-9	TRBJ2-3
CASSPGTLNNEQYF	TRBV12-3/TRBV12-4	TRBJ2-5
CASSQDSGLAGRDEQFF	TRBV4-2	TRBJ2-1
CASSTLGTPYNEQFF	TRBV28	TRBJ2-1
CASSLRERNIQYF	TRBV7-2	TRBJ2-4
CAWNKRGGNTEAFF	TRBV30	TRBJ1-1
CASSQLRLAGVVDYEQYF	TRBV4-1	TRBJ2-7
CASSLAGDTINYGYTF	TRBV12-3/TRBV12-4	TRBJ1-2
CASSVREGLYEQYF	TRBV2	TRBJ2-7
CASSSLLLGSDEQYF	TRBV5-5	TRBJ2-7
CASSFRGLNSPLHF	TRBV6-6	TRBJ1-6
CASSQEGEDYNEQYF	TRBV4-2	.
CSAHHSGTSANEQYF	TRBV20-1	TRBJ2-5
CASSLSEGLGEQFF	TRBV11-3	TRBJ2-1
CSARDAGTGFNGQFF	TRBV20-1	TRBJ2-1
CASSFLGGPRTGELFF	TRBV12-3/TRBV12-4	TRBJ2-2
CATSDGPSVTQYF	TRBV24-1	.
CASSILGNTEAFF	TRBV19	TRBJ1-1
CASSQAGADMNEQYF	TRBV3-1	TRBJ2-5
CASSVDPARAETQYF	TRBV9	TRBJ2-5
CATSEKTSGSGKSIQYF	TRBV24-1	TRBJ2-4
CASSQDEGGYGYTF	TRBV4-3	TRBJ1-2
CASSYGGVDQPQHF	TRBV6-5	TRBJ1-5
CASKSSLVSTGELFF	TRBV19	TRBJ2-2
CASSDTRHAPYEQYF	TRBV12-3/TRBV12-4	TRBJ2-7
CASSLEAVEQFF	TRBV11-2	TRBJ2-1
CASSSALGGYEQFF	TRBV7-7	TRBJ2-1
CASGAGGYTF	TRBV7-9	TRBJ1-2
CASRRLAGADTQYF	TRBV12-3/TRBV12-4	TRBJ2-3
CASSLRTEPYEQYF	TRBV7-9	TRBJ2-7
CASSLLRGGRTDTQYF	TRBV27	TRBJ2-3